These T cell receptor beta chains were read from a single sample in a study of T cell changes during pregnancy in multiple sclerosis. TCRdb keeps only in-frame clones here, not all; method: immunoSEQ multiplex PCR. Seen here are 15,000 to 20,000 clones, 80% to 90% observed once, and the top ten hold approximately 7.5%. Sample: CD8+ T cells from peripheral blood mononuclear cells, taken in the second trimester of pregnancy. The receptors derive from a female donor in good health, enrolled as a control in a pregnancy study. The CDR3 runs from the conserved cysteine through the conserved F or W. Each record gives: V gene, D gene, J gene, clone size, CDR3 protein, CDR3 DNA. The D gene is left open where the match is weak. The size of a clone is reported for some rows only, either as once, few or many, or as a class for expanded clones.

V gene: TRBV5-4
D gene: TRBD1
J gene: TRBJ1-1
clone size: NA
CDR3 protein: CASRPDRGHTEAFF
CDR3 DNA: TGTGCCAGCAGACCGGACAGGGGGCACACTGAAGCTTTCTTT

V gene: TRBV15
D gene: NA
J gene: TRBJ2-7
clone size: NA
CDR3 protein: CATSRDGPTYEQYF
CDR3 DNA: TGTGCCACCAGCAGAGATGGGCCGACCTACGAGCAGTACTTC

V gene: TRBV6-1
D gene: TRBD2
J gene: TRBJ2-1
clone size: NA
CDR3 protein: CASSVLAGDSNEQFF
CDR3 DNA: TGTGCCAGCAGTGTACTAGCGGGAGATAGTAATGAGCAGTTCTTC

V gene: TRBV6-4
D gene: NA
J gene: TRBJ1-1
clone size: NA
CDR3 protein: CASSDRENTEAFF
CDR3 DNA: TGTGCCAGCAGTGACCGAGAGAACACTGAAGCTTTCTTT

V gene: TRBV7-9
D gene: NA
J gene: TRBJ1-3
clone size: NA
CDR3 protein: CASSPVNPGNTIYF
CDR3 DNA: TGTGCCAGCAGCCCGGTAAATCCAGGAAACACCATATATTTT

V gene: TRBV7-9
D gene: NA
J gene: TRBJ2-3
clone size: NA
CDR3 protein: CASSLGLGTDTQYF
CDR3 DNA: TGTGCCAGCAGCTTAGGGCTCGGGACAGATACGCAGTATTTT

V gene: TRBV27
D gene: TRBD2
J gene: TRBJ2-1
clone size: NA
CDR3 protein: CAASGTTYNEQFF
CDR3 DNA: TGTGCCGCTAGCGGGACTACCTACAATGAGCAGTTCTTC

V gene: TRBV28
D gene: NA
J gene: TRBJ2-1
clone size: NA
CDR3 protein: CASSFLSGYNEQFF
CDR3 DNA: TGTGCCAGCAGTTTTCTTAGCGGCTACAATGAGCAGTTCTTC

V gene: TRBV27
D gene: NA
J gene: TRBJ1-4
clone size: NA
CDR3 protein: CASWGRGEKLFF
CDR3 DNA: TGTGCCAGCTGGGGGAGGGGGGAAAAACTGTTTTTT

V gene: TRBV6-1
D gene: NA
J gene: TRBJ2-3
clone size: few
CDR3 protein: CASSGLEATDTQYF
CDR3 DNA: TGTGCCAGCAGTGGGTTGGAGGCCACAGATACGCAGTATTTT

V gene: TRBV4-2
D gene: TRBD2
J gene: TRBJ2-1
clone size: NA
CDR3 protein: CASSQEGTSGLSYNEQFF
CDR3 DNA: TGTGCCAGCAGCCAAGAAGGGACTAGCGGTCTCTCCTACAATGAGCAGTTCTTC

V gene: TRBV7-3
D gene: NA
J gene: TRBJ2-1
clone size: few
CDR3 protein: CASSLTGSPANEQFF
CDR3 DNA: TGTGCCAGCAGCCTTACCGGGTCCCCGGCGAATGAGCAGTTCTTC

V gene: TRBV9
D gene: NA
J gene: TRBJ1-1
clone size: NA
CDR3 protein: CASSSDTGFKKAFF
CDR3 DNA: TGTGCCAGCAGCTCCGATACCGGGTTCAAGAAAGCTTTCTTT

V gene: TRBV4-1
D gene: NA
J gene: TRBJ1-1
clone size: NA
CDR3 protein: CASSPGGTEAFF
CDR3 DNA: TGCGCCAGCAGCCCCGGGGGCACTGAAGCTTTCTTT

V gene: TRBV4-1
D gene: NA
J gene: TRBJ2-7
clone size: NA
CDR3 protein: CASSQDEGTSYGQYF
CDR3 DNA: TGCGCCAGCAGCCAAGACGAGGGTACGTCCTACGGGCAGTACTTC

V gene: TRBV2
D gene: NA
J gene: TRBJ2-2
clone size: few
CDR3 protein: CASRDVATDSGELFF
CDR3 DNA: TGTGCCAGCAGGGACGTAGCGACGGACTCCGGGGAGCTGTTTTTT

V gene: TRBV7-9
D gene: NA
J gene: TRBJ2-7
clone size: NA
CDR3 protein: CASSLAGSEQYF
CDR3 DNA: TGTGCCAGCAGCTTAGCCGGGAGCGAGCAGTACTTC

V gene: TRBV27
D gene: TRBD2
J gene: TRBJ2-1
clone size: NA
CDR3 protein: CASSPAKGRERSNEQFF
CDR3 DNA: TGTGCCAGCAGTCCCGCCAAGGGGCGGGAGAGAAGCAATGAGCAGTTCTTC

V gene: TRBV10-3
D gene: NA
J gene: TRBJ2-7
clone size: NA
CDR3 protein: CAISEAAGSYEQYF
CDR3 DNA: TGTGCCATCAGTGAGGCTGCCGGCTCCTACGAGCAGTACTTC

V gene: TRBV7-6
D gene: NA
J gene: TRBJ1-1
clone size: NA
CDR3 protein: CASSFKAGGNTEAFF
CDR3 DNA: TGTGCCAGCAGCTTTAAGGCGGGAGGTAACACTGAAGCTTTCTTT

V gene: TRBV27
D gene: NA
J gene: TRBJ1-2
clone size: NA
CDR3 protein: CASSSTGVGGYTF
CDR3 DNA: TGTGCCAGCAGTTCCACGGGTGTCGGGGGCTACACCTTC

V gene: TRBV28
D gene: NA
J gene: TRBJ2-2
clone size: NA
CDR3 protein: CASSPTGVGGELFF
CDR3 DNA: TGTGCCAGCAGCCCTACCGGGGTAGGCGGGGAGCTGTTTTTT